Below are 10 T cell receptor beta chains sequenced from a single sample in a study of T cells in Graves' hyperthyroidism and ophthalmopathy. RNA transcripts yielded amplified TCR beta CDR3 regions. HTBI primers were employed in a first-round RT-PCR of the TCR CDR3. TCRdb re-derived calls from the multiplex PCR reads in MiXCR, one entry per CDR3 protein. The profile shows fewer than 800,000 distinct CDR3 sequences, roughly 15% of them singletons. Sequencing was done on a sample of blood. These TCRs come from a man between 18 and 29 years old with Graves' hyperthyroidism.

The chain couples TRBV12-3 or TRBV12-4 to TRBJ2-1; D ambiguous. Trimming cost V 7 bases and J 6 bases, with 10 bases left between them. This CDR3 contains 12 residues. CDR3 nucleotide sequence: TGTGCCAGCACCCTACTTAGCAATGAGCAGTTCTTC. The encoded protein is CASTLLSNEQFF.

This clonotype was counted between two and nine times. The genes are TRBV6-6 and TRBJ2-1; the D is unclear. Germline V gene lookup returns CDR1 MNHNY and CDR2 SVGAGI (reference sequence). Trimming took 0 bases from V and 5 from J, leaving 8 bases between them. The CDR3 is 14 residues long. The CDR3 DNA follows: TGTGCCAGCAGTTACTCAAGAGCTGACAATGAGCAGTTCTTC. Amino acid sequence: CASSYSRADNEQFF.

This chain links TRBV7-9 with TRBJ1-4; possibly TRBD1 for D (5 bases). This CDR3 comprises 14 residues. V was shortened by 3 bases and J by 8 bases, with 13 bases between the two germline ends. Germline V gene sequence: CDR1 SEHNR, CDR2 FQNEAQ (reference sequence). CDR3 region: CASSLGRAEEKLFF. The CDR3 DNA reads as TGTGCCAGCAGCTTGGGCAGGGCCGAGGAAAAACTGTTTTTT. The complete variable domain, with remaining parts taken from reference TRBV7-9 and TRBJ1-4, reads DTGVSQNPRHKITKRGQNVTFRCDPISEHNRLYWYRQTLGQGPEFLTYFQNEAQLEKSRLLSDRFSAERPKGSFSTLEIQRTEQGDSAMYLCASSLGRAEEKLFFGSGTQLSVL.

As for this clonotype: A much larger clone lies one base from this, so it may be a read error. The chain links TRBV18 to TRBJ1-4; D call uncertain. The CDR3 runs to 16 residues. Looked up from germline, CDR1 is KGHSH and CDR2 is LQKENI. This CDR3 is CANSPPSRPTNEKLFF. CDR3 in DNA: TGTGCCAACTCACCACCCTCCCGTCCTACTAATGAAAAACTGTTTTTT.

This clonotype was recorded at least ten times. The chain carries TRBV5-1 and TRBJ2-2; 7 bases fit TRBD1. With 2 bases clipped from V and 5 bases from J, the junction kept 18 bases outside the gene matches. From germline, CDR1 is SGHRS and CDR2 YFSETQ. This CDR3 has 19 residues. The CDR3 DNA follows: TGCGCCAGCAGCTTCGGGGTCGCAGGGGGTTCGTCCCTTACCGGGGAGCTGTTTTTT. It specifies CASSFGVAGGSSLTGELFF.

At least ten counts were recorded for this clonotype. The chain recombines TRBV28 with TRBJ2-2; 8 nucleotides match TRBD1. The CDR3 is 15 residues long. Germline-derived CDR1 and CDR2 are MDHEN and SYDVKM. With 6 bases clipped from V and 7 bases from J, the junction kept 10 bases outside the gene matches. Here the CDR3 DNA reads TGTGCCAGCAGGAAACCGGGACAGGAAGTCGGGGAGCTGTTTTTT. Translating gives CASRKPGQEVGELFF.

This clonotype was detected many times. This chain joins TRBV20-1 and TRBJ2-3; 8 nucleotides line up with TRBD2. CDR1 DFQATT and CDR2 SNEGSKA come from the germline V gene (reference sequence). V trimming: 3 bases; J trimming: 5 bases; junction bases outside the gene matches: 4. The CDR3 has 13 amino acids. The CDR3 spells CSASGRARDTQYF. In DNA form, the CDR3 reads TGCAGTGCTAGCGGGAGGGCGAGAGATACGCAGTATTTT.

This clonotype was recorded many times. The genes are TRBV11-2 and TRBJ2-3, with D unclear. Trimming shortened V by 1 base and J by 3 bases, and 11 bases separated the two germline ends. The CDR3 covers 15 residues. Germline V gene sequence: CDR1 SGHAT, CDR2 FQNNGV. CDR3 sequence reads: CASSLALGQTDTQYF. The DNA for the CDR3 is TGTGCCAGCAGCTTAGCGCTAGGTCAAACAGATACGCAGTATTTT.

The chain is built from TRBV5-1 and TRBJ2-3; D gene unclear. Germline V gives CDR1 SGHRS, CDR2 YFSETQ. The CDR3 is made up of 12 amino acids. Trimming pared 1 base from V and 5 bases from J, leaving 5 bases between. For the CDR3, the DNA is TGCGCCAGCAGCTTGATGGGAGATACGCAGTATTTT. It yields the protein CASSLMGDTQYF.

This clonotype occurred many times. The genes are TRBV5-5 and TRBJ1-5, with TRBD1 matching over 9 bases. Germline-derived CDR1 and CDR2 are SGHKS and YYEKEE (reference sequence). J was trimmed by 2 bases and V by 2 bases; bases with no gene match: 5. There are 16 residues in the CDR3. The DNA of the CDR3 is TGTGCCAGCAGCTTCAGGACAGGGGTTGGCAATCAGCCCCAGCATTTT. Translation: CASSFRTGVGNQPQHF.